This is a list of T cell receptor beta chains from one sample in a study of CD8+ T cells in alopecia areata. Clones were sequenced by immunoSEQ multiplex PCR, and TCRdb holds only the in-frame ones, with some missing. The table records about 200,000 clones, around three fifths of them present only once. Sequencing was performed on CD8+ T cells sorted from blood. The receptors come from a human donor in good health. Both conserved end residues are part of each CDR3. The D gene is left open where the match is weak. Clone size is not always given. Where it is, it says once, few, many or a class for expanded clones.

CSVEARDDGTEAFF TGCAGCGTTGAGGCTCGTGACGACGGGACTGAAGCTTTCTTT - TRBJ1-1 TRBV29-1 -
CASSLSAGEQPQHF TGTGCCAGCAGCTTGTCGGCAGGAGAACAGCCCCAGCATTTT once TRBJ1-5 TRBV5-6 -
CSVDPGQGYYGYTF TGCAGCGTTGACCCCGGACAGGGCTACTATGGCTACACCTTC - TRBJ1-2 TRBV29-1 TRBD1
CASSTTSGGIQWEQFF TGTGCCAGCAGCACGACTAGCGGGGGGATACAATGGGAGCAGTTCTTC - TRBJ2-1 TRBV7-2 TRBD2
CASSHAEGAGQETQYF TGTGCCAGCAGCCACGCCGAAGGGGCGGGGCAAGAGACCCAGTACTTC few TRBJ2-5 TRBV11-2 -
CASSFLTGGANVLTF TGTGCCAGCAGCTTTTTGACCGGAGGGGCCAACGTCCTGACTTTC - TRBJ2-6 TRBV7-9 -
CASSLAGTGADTQYF TGCGCCAGCAGCTTGGCCGGGACAGGGGCAGATACGCAGTATTTT few TRBJ2-3 TRBV5-1 TRBD1
CAWSAGGRETQYF TGTGCCTGGAGCGCTGGGGGCCGGGAGACCCAGTACTTC - TRBJ2-5 TRBV30 -
CASSYSPGETYEQYF TGTGCCAGCAGTTACTCTCCAGGGGAGACCTACGAGCAGTACTTC - TRBJ2-7 TRBV6-5 -
CASGQGNSPLHF TGTGCCAGCGGACAGGGGAATTCACCCCTCCACTTT - TRBJ1-6 TRBV13 TRBD1
CASSLVRFPDTQYF TGCGCCAGCAGCTTGGTGAGGTTTCCAGATACGCAGTATTTT - TRBJ2-3 TRBV5-1 -
CASSSIWGLYGYTF TGTGCCAGCAGCTCCATCTGGGGTCTCTATGGCTACACCTTC - TRBJ1-2 TRBV5-6 -
CASSASLGLHEQYF TGTGCCAGTAGTGCTTCCCTAGGGCTTCACGAGCAGTACTTC - TRBJ2-7 TRBV19 -
CASTLEGAGEQFF TGTGCCAGCACCCTCGAGGGGGCGGGTGAGCAGTTCTTC - TRBJ2-1 TRBV27 TRBD1
CSVASGLTGELFF TGCAGCGTTGCTAGCGGCTTAACCGGGGAGCTGTTTTTT once TRBJ2-2 TRBV29-1 TRBD2
CSSPAGNEQFF TGCAGCTCCCCGGCGGGGAATGAGCAGTTCTTC - TRBJ2-1 TRBV29-1 -
CASSQGQGPEREQYF TGTGCCAGCAGCCAAGGACAGGGACCCGAGAGGGAGCAGTACTTC - TRBJ2-7 TRBV13 TRBD1
CASSLGGVTYEQYF TGTGCCAGCAGCTTAGGCGGAGTCACCTACGAGCAGTACTTC - TRBJ2-7 TRBV11-2 -
CAWSYRLAEYQETQYF TGTGCCTGGAGTTATAGACTAGCCGAGTACCAAGAGACCCAGTACTTC - TRBJ2-5 TRBV30 TRBD2
CASRPGTAPGTDTQYF TGTGCCAGTCGACCCGGGACTGCTCCCGGCACAGATACGCAGTATTTT - TRBJ2-3 TRBV7-9 -
CASSRTGKYNQPQHF TGTGCCAGCAGCCGGACAGGGAAGTACAATCAGCCCCAGCATTTT many TRBJ1-5 TRBV6-6 TRBD1
CASSQHELQETQYF TGTGCCAGCAGCCAACACGAGCTCCAAGAGACCCAGTACTTC few TRBJ2-5 TRBV13 -
CSVEGLGLANYGYTF TGCAGCGTTGAAGGGCTAGGCTTAGCTAACTATGGCTACACCTTC - TRBJ1-2 TRBV29-1 -
CSARAPYGYTF TGCAGTGCTAGAGCTCCCTATGGCTACACCTTC once TRBJ1-2 TRBV20-1 -
CASSEWTGSRGYTF TGTGCCAGCAGTGAATGGACAGGCTCTCGGGGCTACACCTTC - TRBJ1-2 TRBV6-1 TRBD1
CASSLGAEQYF TGTGCCAGCAGCCTAGGTGCCGAGCAGTACTTC once TRBJ2-7 TRBV6-5 -
CASSAYREGVTEAFF TGTGCCAGCAGCGCCTACAGGGAAGGGGTCACTGAAGCTTTCTTT - TRBJ1-1 TRBV9 -
CASSPENRGKPQHF TGCGCCAGCAGCCCAGAGAACAGGGGTAAGCCCCAGCATTTT - TRBJ1-5 TRBV5-1 TRBD1
CASSAGGSGHNYGYTF TGTGCCAGCAGCGCGGGGGGCTCAGGGCACAACTATGGCTACACCTTC once TRBJ1-2 TRBV9 -
CSVDGLDGDQLYNEQFF TGCAGCGTTGATGGCTTGGACGGGGACCAACTTTACAATGAGCAGTTCTTC - TRBJ2-1 TRBV29-1 -
CSVVTKETQYF TGCAGCGTTGTAACAAAAGAGACCCAGTACTTC - TRBJ2-5 TRBV29-1 -
CASSFGDPGGGYTF TGTGCCAGCAGCTTTGGGGATCCGGGGGGTGGCTACACCTTC - TRBJ1-2 TRBV6-5 -
CSVERGDRAYEQYF TGCAGCGTTGAAAGGGGTGACAGGGCCTACGAGCAGTACTTC - TRBJ2-7 TRBV29-1 TRBD1
CASSSGQIVEAFF TGTGCCAGCAGTTCTGGACAGATCGTTGAAGCTTTCTTT - TRBJ1-1 TRBV27 -
CSVPGTGYGYTF TGCAGCGTGCCCGGGACAGGCTATGGCTACACCTTC - TRBJ1-2 TRBV29-1 TRBD1
CASSQQEVGVSNEQFF TGTGCCAGCAGCCAGCAGGAAGTTGGGGTGTCCAATGAGCAGTTCTTC few TRBJ2-1 TRBV7-9 -
CASSFVAGDPMRGYTF TGTGCCAGCAGCTTTGTCGCAGGGGACCCAATGCGGGGCTACACCTTC few TRBJ1-2 TRBV11-2 -
CASSFGLGGPGDTQYF TGTGCCAGCAGTTTCGGTCTCGGGGGGCCGGGAGATACGCAGTATTTT - TRBJ2-3 TRBV27 -
CASSQEVSGGQETQYF TGCGCCAGCAGCCAAGAGGTTAGCGGGGGCCAAGAGACCCAGTACTTC - TRBJ2-5 TRBV4-1 TRBD2
CASSSAGQGNGYTF TGTGCCAGCAGCTCCGCGGGACAGGGTAACGGCTACACCTTC few TRBJ1-2 TRBV5-4 TRBD1
CAWSIGTDNEQFF TGTGCCTGGAGTATCGGGACAGACAATGAGCAGTTCTTC - TRBJ2-1 TRBV30 TRBD1
CASSYQGTGEAFF TGTGCCAGCAGCTACCAAGGGACAGGGGAGGCTTTCTTT - TRBJ1-1 TRBV7-2 TRBD1
CASSARSSGAYEQYF TGTGCCAGCAGCGCACGCAGTAGCGGGGCGTACGAGCAGTACTTC once TRBJ2-7 TRBV4-2 TRBD2
CASSLTSAYEQYF TGTGCCAGCAGCTTGACTAGCGCCTACGAGCAGTACTTC - TRBJ2-7 TRBV7-2 TRBD2
CASSLTVNNSPLHF TGTGCCAGCAGCTTGACAGTAAATAATTCACCCCTCCACTTT - TRBJ1-6 TRBV5-6 -
CASSSDRDRNSPLHF TGTGCCAGCAGCTCTGACCGGGACAGAAATTCACCCCTCCACTTT - TRBJ1-6 TRBV13 TRBD1
CASSPPLRGEGNEQFF TGTGCCAGCAGCCCTCCCCTTCGGGGGGAAGGTAATGAGCAGTTCTTC - TRBJ2-1 TRBV7-8 TRBD2
CASSVTRDRLNYGYTF TGTGCCAGCAGCGTAACACGGGACAGACTGAATTATGGCTACACCTTC - TRBJ1-2 TRBV9 TRBD1
CASTQLPVSGNTIYF TGTGCCAGCACTCAACTCCCCGTCTCTGGAAACACCATATATTTT few TRBJ1-3 TRBV27 -
CASSLWGEETQYF TGTGCCAGCAGCCTATGGGGGGAAGAGACCCAGTACTTC few TRBJ2-5 TRBV13 -
CASSDWDSSTDTQYF TGTGCCAGCAGTGATTGGGACAGTAGCACAGATACGCAGTATTTT - TRBJ2-3 TRBV6-1 TRBD1
CASSVAIGPQETQYF TGTGCCAGCAGCGTGGCAATAGGCCCACAAGAGACCCAGTACTTC - TRBJ2-5 TRBV9 -
CSVVEGATETQYF TGCAGCGTTGTGGAGGGGGCCACCGAGACCCAGTACTTC few TRBJ2-5 TRBV29-1 -
CASGLVTGPQPQHF TGTGCTAGTGGTTTGGTGACAGGGCCCCAGCCCCAGCATTTT - TRBJ1-5 TRBV12-5 TRBD1
CASSRGFNEQFF TGTGCCAGCAGCCGGGGGTTCAATGAGCAGTTCTTC - TRBJ2-1 TRBV28 -
CASSLHRGDIGDRVDGYTF TGTGCCAGCAGCCTACACAGGGGCGATATCGGGGACAGGGTCGATGGCTACACCTTC - TRBJ1-2 TRBV9 TRBD1
CASSLTQGNNQPQHF TGTGCCAGCAGCTTAACACAGGGAAACAATCAGCCCCAGCATTTT few TRBJ1-5 TRBV7-2 -
CASSQEDRAATEAFF TGCGCCAGCAGCCAAGAAGACAGGGCAGCCACTGAAGCTTTCTTT - TRBJ1-1 TRBV4-1 TRBD1
CASSWGTGEGNSPLHF TGCGCCAGCAGCTGGGGGACAGGGGAAGGCAATTCACCCCTCCACTTT - TRBJ1-6 TRBV5-1 TRBD1